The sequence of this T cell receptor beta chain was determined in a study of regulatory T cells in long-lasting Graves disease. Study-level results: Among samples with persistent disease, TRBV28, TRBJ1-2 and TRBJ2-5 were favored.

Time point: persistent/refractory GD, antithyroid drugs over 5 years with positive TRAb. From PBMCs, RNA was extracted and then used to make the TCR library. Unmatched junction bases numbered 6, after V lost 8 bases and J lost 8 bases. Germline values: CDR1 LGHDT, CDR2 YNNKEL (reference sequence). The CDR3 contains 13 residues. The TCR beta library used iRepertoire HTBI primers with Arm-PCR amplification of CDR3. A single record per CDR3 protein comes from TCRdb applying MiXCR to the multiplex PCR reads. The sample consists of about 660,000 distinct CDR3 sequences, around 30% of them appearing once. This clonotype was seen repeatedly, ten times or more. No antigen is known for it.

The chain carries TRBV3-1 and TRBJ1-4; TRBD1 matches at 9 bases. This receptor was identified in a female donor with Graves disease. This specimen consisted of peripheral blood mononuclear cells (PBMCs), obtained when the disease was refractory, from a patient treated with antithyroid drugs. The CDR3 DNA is TGTGCCAGCCGACAGGGGGGTATGGAAAAACTGTTTTTT. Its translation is CASRQGGMEKLFF.